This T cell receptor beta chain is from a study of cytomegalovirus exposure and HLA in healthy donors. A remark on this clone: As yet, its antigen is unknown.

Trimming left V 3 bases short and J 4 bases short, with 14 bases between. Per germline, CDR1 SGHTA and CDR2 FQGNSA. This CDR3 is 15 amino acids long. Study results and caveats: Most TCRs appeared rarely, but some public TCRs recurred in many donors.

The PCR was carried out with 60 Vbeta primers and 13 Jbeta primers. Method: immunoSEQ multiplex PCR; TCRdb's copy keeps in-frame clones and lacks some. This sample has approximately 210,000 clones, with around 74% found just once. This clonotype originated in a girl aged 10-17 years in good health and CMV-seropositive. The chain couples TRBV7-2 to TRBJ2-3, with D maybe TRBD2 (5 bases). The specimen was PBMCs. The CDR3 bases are TGTGCCAGCAGCTTCAATACCATAGCGTCAGATACGCAGTATTTT. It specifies CASSFNTIASDTQYF.